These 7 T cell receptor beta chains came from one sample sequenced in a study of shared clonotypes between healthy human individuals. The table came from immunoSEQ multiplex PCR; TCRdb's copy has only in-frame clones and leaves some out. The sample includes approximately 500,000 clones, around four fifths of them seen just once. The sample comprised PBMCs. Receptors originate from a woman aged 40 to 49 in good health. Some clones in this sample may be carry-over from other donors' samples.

The CDR3 loop is CASSFGRGNSPLHF. In nucleotides, the CDR3 is TGTGCCAGCAGTTTTGGACGGGGGAATTCACCCCTCCACTTT. The V call is TRBV27, the J call TRBJ1-6; possible D gene TRBD1, 5 bases. The CDR3 contains 14 residues. The V end was cut by 3 bases, the J end by 7 bases, with 10 bases between. The V gene's germline CDR1 is MNHEY and CDR2 SMNVEV (reference sequence).

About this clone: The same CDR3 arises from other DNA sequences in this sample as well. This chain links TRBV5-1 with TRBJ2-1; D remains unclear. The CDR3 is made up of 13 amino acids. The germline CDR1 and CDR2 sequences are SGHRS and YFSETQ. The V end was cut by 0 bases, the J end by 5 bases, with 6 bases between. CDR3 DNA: TGCGCCAGCAGCTTGGAAGTCAACAATGAGCAGTTCTTC. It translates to CASSLEVNNEQFF. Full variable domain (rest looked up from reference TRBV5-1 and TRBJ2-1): KAGVTQTPRYLIKTRGQQVTLSCSPISGHRSVSWYQQTPGQGLQFLFEYFSETQRNKGNFPGRFSGRQFSNSRSEMNVSTLELGDSALYLCASSLEVNNEQFFGPGTRLTVL.

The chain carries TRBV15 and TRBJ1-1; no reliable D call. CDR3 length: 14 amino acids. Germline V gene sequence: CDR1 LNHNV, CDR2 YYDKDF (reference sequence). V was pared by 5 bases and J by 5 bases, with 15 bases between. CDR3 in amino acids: CATSPRRVGTEAFF. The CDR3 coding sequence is TGTGCCACCAGCCCCCGGAGGGTTGGGACTGAAGCTTTCTTT.

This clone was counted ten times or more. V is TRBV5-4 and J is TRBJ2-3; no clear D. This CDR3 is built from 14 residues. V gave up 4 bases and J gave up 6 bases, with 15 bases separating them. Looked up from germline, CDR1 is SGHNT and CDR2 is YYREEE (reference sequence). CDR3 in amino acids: CASSGRAAGDTQYF. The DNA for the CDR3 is TGTGCCAGCAGCGGCCGGGCCGCTGGGGATACGCAGTATTTT.

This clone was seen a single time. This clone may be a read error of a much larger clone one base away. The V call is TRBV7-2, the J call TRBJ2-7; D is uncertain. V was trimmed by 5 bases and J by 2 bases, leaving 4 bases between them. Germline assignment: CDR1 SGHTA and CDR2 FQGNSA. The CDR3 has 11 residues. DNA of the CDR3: TGTGCCAGCAGCATGACCTACGAGCAGTACTTC. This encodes CASSMTYEQYF.

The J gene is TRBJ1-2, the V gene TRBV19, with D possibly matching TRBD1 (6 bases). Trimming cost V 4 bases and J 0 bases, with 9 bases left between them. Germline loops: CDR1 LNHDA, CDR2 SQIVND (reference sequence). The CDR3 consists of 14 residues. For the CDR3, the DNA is TGTGCCAGTAGTAGGGACACAGCTAACTATGGCTACACCTTC. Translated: CASSRDTANYGYTF.

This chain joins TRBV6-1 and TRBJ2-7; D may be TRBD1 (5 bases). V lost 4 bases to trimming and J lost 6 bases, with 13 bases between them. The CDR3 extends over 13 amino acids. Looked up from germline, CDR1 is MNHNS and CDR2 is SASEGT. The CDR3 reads CASSVEQGVEQYF. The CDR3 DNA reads TGTGCCAGCAGTGTGGAGCAGGGCGTCGAGCAGTACTTC.